What follows are 19 T cell receptor beta chains derived from one specimen sequenced in a study of T-cell memory formation after mild COVID-19. TCRdb independently ran MiXCR on the 5' RACE reads; one entry per CDR3 protein. The sample includes 250,000 to 350,000 distinct CDR3 sequences, about 15% of them seen just once. Sequenced material: PBMCs or a T cell subset sorted from them (not recorded which). These receptor sequences come from a man between 18 and 29 years old who had mild COVID-19 (a few samples of this study predate the infection). Cell type and time point are not known.

The chain combines TRBV5-6 with TRBJ2-7, with a possible D match to TRBD1 (5 bases). This CDR3 has 13 amino acids. Germline V gene data show CDR1 as SGHDT and CDR2 as YYEEEE. V was shortened by 3 bases and J by 5 bases, with 12 bases between the two germline ends. This chain's CDR3 is CASSSADSDEQYF. The DNA of the CDR3 is TGTGCCAGCAGCTCCGCCGACAGTGACGAGCAGTACTTC. Filled out from reference TRBV5-6 and TRBJ2-7, the complete variable domain reads DAGVTQSPTHLIKTRGQQVTLRCSPKSGHDTVSWYQQALGQGPQFIFQYYEEEERQRGNFPDRFSGHQFPNYSSELNVNALLLGDSALYLCASSSADSDEQYFGPGTRLTVT.

This rearrangement joins TRBV7-6 to TRBJ2-2; 8 bases agree with TRBD2. CDR3 size: 16 residues. Germline V gene sequence: CDR1 SGHVS, CDR2 FNYEAQ. V gave up 5 bases and J gave up 0 bases; unmatched junction bases: 5. The CDR3 nucleotides are TGTGCCAGCAGCCCCCGGACTAGCTCGAACACCGGGGAGCTGTTTTTT. Residues: CASSPRTSSNTGELFF.

V is TRBV3-1 and J is TRBJ1-3, with unresolved D. The CDR3 covers 13 residues. CDR1 LGHDT and CDR2 YNNKEL come from the germline V gene (reference sequence). The germline V and J ends were trimmed by 2 bases and 0 bases, with 2 bases remaining between them. CDR3 loop: CASSQNSGNTIYF. The CDR3 DNA follows: TGTGCCAGCAGCCAAAACTCTGGAAACACCATATATTTT.

The chain couples TRBV10-3 to TRBJ1-5, with 7 bases that match TRBD1. The trim removed 3 bases at V and 9 bases at J, leaving 8 bases unmatched. Germline V gene sequence: CDR1 ENHRY, CDR2 SYGVKD. The CDR3 contains 14 residues. CDR3 nucleotides: TGTGCCATCAGTGAAAAGGACCCAGGGGGGCCCCAGCATTTT. It yields the protein CAISEKDPGGPQHF.

The chain combines TRBV6-5 with TRBJ2-1; D gene uncertain. The CDR3 extends over 13 amino acids. Trimming removed 2 bases from V and 8 bases from J, with 10 bases in between. Germline V lookup: CDR1 MNHEY, CDR2 SVGAGI. In nucleotides, the CDR3 is TGTGCCAGCAGTTACCCCCGGACCGATGAGCAGTTCTTC. Protein: CASSYPRTDEQFF.

The rearrangement uses TRBV30 and TRBJ2-7; TRBD2 aligns across 10 bases. Germline assignment: CDR1 GTSNPN and CDR2 SVGIG (reference sequence). The V segment lost 5 bases and the J segment 1 base; nucleotides outside the gene matches: 5. CDR3 length: 14 amino acids. CDR3 nucleotides: TGTGCCTGGGAGCGGGGGGGTGCATCCTACGAGCAGTACTTC. It translates to CAWERGGASYEQYF.

J is TRBJ1-2 and V is TRBV20-1; D is undetermined. V lost 5 bases and J lost 1, with 5 bases in between. Germline-derived CDR1 and CDR2 are DFQATT and SNEGSKA (reference sequence). The CDR3 sequence is 11 residues long. As DNA, the CDR3 is TGCAGTGCTTACCTTAACTATGGCTACACCTTC. Residues: CSAYLNYGYTF.

The rearrangement uses TRBV19 and TRBJ1-3; unclear D gene. CDR1 is LNHDA, CDR2 SQIVND, per germline (reference sequence). CDR3 length equals 11 residues. The V and J ends lost 3 bases and 3 bases respectively, with 0 bases between them. CDR3 nucleotides: TGTGCCAGTAGTATTGGAAACACCATATATTTT. Translated: CASSIGNTIYF.

V gene TRBV7-9 combines with J gene TRBJ1-1, with TRBD1 identical over 9 bases. The CDR3 has 12 residues. Germline V gives CDR1 SEHNR, CDR2 FQNEAQ (reference sequence). J lost 11 bases, V lost 5 bases, and 6 bases had no gene match. CDR3: CASSNRDRVAFF. The CDR3 nucleotides are TGTGCCAGCAGCAACCGGGACAGGGTGGCTTTCTTT.

This clonotype has a count of ten or more. CDR3 region: CASRTGLASTDTQYF. In nucleotides, the CDR3 is TGTGCCAGCAGAACTGGACTAGCGAGCACAGATACGCAGTATTTT. The chain carries TRBV7-6 and TRBJ2-3; 9 positions match TRBD2. The CDR3 runs 15 residues. Germline CDR1 SGHVS, CDR2 FNYEAQ. V was clipped by 6 bases and J by 0 bases; unmatched bases: 4.

The rearrangement uses TRBV2 and TRBJ2-4; D is ambiguous. The CDR3 length is 10 residues. V shed 2 bases and J shed 7 bases, with 0 bases lying between them. CDR1 is SNHLY, CDR2 FYNNEI, per germline. The CDR3: CASSENIQYF. The DNA of the CDR3 is TGTGCCAGCAGTGAAAACATTCAGTACTTC. Using reference TRBV2 and TRBJ2-4 for the parts outside the CDR3, the full variable domain is EPEVTQTPSHQVTQMGQEVILRCVPISNHLYFYWYRQILGQKVEFLVSFYNNEISEKSEIFDDQFSVERPDGSNFTLKIRSTKLEDSAMYFCASSENIQYFGAGTRLSVL.

The sample holds a few counts of this clonotype. The V call is TRBV7-2, the J call TRBJ1-1; weak D call: TRBD1 (5 bases). The CDR3 extends over 15 amino acids. The V end lost 1 base, the J end lost 5 bases, and 14 bases lay between the germline ends. Germline values: CDR1 SGHTA, CDR2 FQGNSA. The CDR3 region is CASSLVRQGGTEAFF. CDR3 sequence (DNA): TGTGCCAGCAGCTTAGTTCGTCAGGGCGGGACTGAAGCTTTCTTT.

This clonotype showed up just a few times. The CDR3 sequence: CASELRPQTGASSYEQYV. The DNA of the CDR3 is TGTGCCAGCGAGCTTCGGCCCCAGACAGGGGCCTCCTCCTACGAGCAGTACGTC. This chain connects TRBV7-3 to TRBJ2-7, with TRBD1 identical over 8 bases. V dropped 8 bases and J dropped 0; count of bases not matched to a gene: 18. Germline V gene sequence: CDR1 SGHTA, CDR2 FQGTGA. The CDR3 length is 18 residues.

V usage is TRBV5-1 and J usage is TRBJ1-6, with TRBD1 as a possible D gene (5 bases). V lost 3 bases, J lost 8 bases, and 9 bases lay in between. Looked up from germline, CDR1 is SGHRS and CDR2 is YFSETQ. The CDR3 totals 13 residues. CDR3 in amino acids: CASSYDSYSPLHF. CDR3 DNA: TGCGCCAGCAGCTACGACAGTTATTCACCCCTCCACTTT.

This chain joins TRBV20-1 and TRBJ2-3; perhaps TRBD2 as D (5 bases). The V end lost 3 bases, the J end lost 6 bases, and 16 bases lay between the germline ends. The germline gives CDR1 DFQATT, CDR2 SNEGSKA (reference sequence). The CDR3 is made up of 14 amino acids. CDR3 sequence reads: CSASSGGGDDTQYF. DNA for the CDR3: TGCAGTGCTAGTTCTGGCGGAGGTGACGATACGCAGTATTTT.

This clonotype was observed a handful of times. The chain combines TRBV4-1 with TRBJ2-3; 8 bases line up with TRBD2. Germline V gene data show CDR1 as MGHRA and CDR2 as YSYEKL. There are 20 residues in the CDR3. After removal of 3 bases from V and 4 bases from J, the junction contained 21 bases not matched to a gene. CDR3 sequence reads: CASSHRAGARGPYHSDTQYF. CDR3 bases: TGCGCCAGCAGCCACAGAGCGGGGGCCCGAGGCCCGTATCATTCAGATACGCAGTATTTT.

This clonotype was recorded a few times. The chain recombines TRBV28 with TRBJ1-5, with TRBD1 matching 7 bases. Trimming cost V 7 bases and J 7 bases; bases outside gene matches: 10. The CDR3 extends over 14 amino acids. From germline, CDR1 is MDHEN and CDR2 SYDVKM. Here the CDR3 reads CASTNRQGSQPQHF. In nucleotides, the CDR3 is TGTGCCAGCACCAACAGACAGGGAAGCCAGCCCCAGCATTTT.

The rearrangement links TRBV20-1 to TRBJ2-5; TRBD2 matches 9 bases. The CDR3 extends over 13 amino acids. Per the germline V gene, CDR1 is DFQATT and CDR2 is SNEGSKA (reference sequence). V lost 6 bases to trimming and J lost 5 bases; unmatched junction nucleotides: 7. In DNA, the CDR3 is TGCAGTGCGAGAAGCGGGGGGTGGGAGACCCAGTACTTC. Amino acid sequence: CSARSGGWETQYF.

The rearrangement links TRBV18 to TRBJ1-4; 7 bases are a match to TRBD1. V dropped 4 bases and J dropped 8; count of bases not matched to a gene: 10. The CDR3 is 15 amino acids. Germline V lookup: CDR1 KGHSH, CDR2 LQKENI. CDR3 nucleotides: TGTGCCAGCTCACACGAACAGGGGTTGGAAGAAAAACTGTTTTTT. Amino acids: CASSHEQGLEEKLFF.